Below are 15 T cell receptor beta chains sequenced from a single sample in a study of ipilimumab plus nivolumab after autologous stem cell transplantation. TCRdb's table, derived via immunoSEQ multiplex PCR, lists solely in-frame clones and lacks some. The table lists around 15,000 clones, about 81% of them singletons. Specimen: PBMCs, collected in a trial of ipilimumab plus nivolumab as post-transplant consolidation. The receptors come from a male donor with diffuse large B-cell lymphoma.

The rearrangement joins TRBV6-1 to TRBJ2-2; 7 bases are shared with TRBD2. V lost 3 bases to trimming and J lost 5 bases; unmatched junction nucleotides: 9. The germline V gene encodes CDR1 MNHNS and CDR2 SASEGT. The CDR3 spans 16 residues. The CDR3 reads CASSDTFSGKTGELFF. The CDR3 DNA follows: TGTGCCAGCAGTGACACTTTCAGCGGGAAGACCGGGGAGCTGTTTTTT.

The V gene is TRBV29-1, the J gene TRBJ1-5; the match to TRBD1 covers 9 bases. The germline V gene has CDR1 SQVTM and CDR2 ANQGSEA. The CDR3 has 13 residues. Trimming cost V 4 bases and J 3 bases; bases outside gene matches: 1. CDR3 sequence (DNA): TGCAGCGTTGGGACAGGGGACAATCAGCCCCAGCATTTT. This codes for CSVGTGDNQPQHF.

The CDR3 spells CASSFVRNTEAFF. The CDR3 coding sequence is TGCGCCAGCAGCTTTGTTAGGAACACTGAAGCTTTCTTT. V gene TRBV5-1 combines with J gene TRBJ1-1; D is undetermined. The CDR3 contains 13 residues. Per germline, CDR1 SGHRS and CDR2 YFSETQ. Between the trimmed V and J ends, which lost 2 bases and 1 base, there was a span of 6 bases.

This clone was seen once. This chain links TRBV6-1 with TRBJ1-6, with 10 bases that match TRBD1. The CDR3 runs to 14 residues. V was clipped by 6 bases and J by 7 bases; unmatched bases: 3. Per germline, CDR1 MNHNS and CDR2 SASEGT. The CDR3 spells CASSSGQGNSPLHF. CDR3 in DNA: TGTGCCAGCAGCTCGGGACAGGGGAATTCACCCCTCCACTTT.

CDR3 DNA: TGCAGCGCGACCTCCAGGGCTCTCGAGCAGTACTTC. Amino acids: CSATSRALEQYF. The chain combines TRBV29-1 with TRBJ2-7; D is perhaps TRBD1 (5 bases). Deletions cut 7 bases from V and 6 bases from J, with 16 bases between. The CDR3 runs 12 residues. Per germline, CDR1 SQVTM and CDR2 ANQGSEA.

The CDR3 is CASSPHLGEQYF. CDR3 DNA: TGTGCCAGCAGCCCTCACCTGGGAGAGCAGTACTTC. The genes are TRBV7-9 and TRBJ2-7; D call uncertain. Looked up from germline, CDR1 is SEHNR and CDR2 is FQNEAQ (reference sequence). This CDR3 contains 12 residues. Trimming pared 5 bases from V and 7 bases from J, leaving 12 bases between. Filled out from reference TRBV7-9 and TRBJ2-7, the complete variable domain reads DTGVSQNPRHKITKRGQNVTFRCDPISEHNRLYWYRQTLGQGPEFLTYFQNEAQLEKSRLLSDRFSAERPKGSFSTLEIQRTEQGDSAMYLCASSPHLGEQYFGPGTRLTVT.

V gene TRBV7-8 combines with J gene TRBJ1-5; the D gene is possibly TRBD1 (6 bases). Deletions cut 2 bases from V and 6 bases from J, with 8 bases between. CDR1 and CDR2 from the germline V gene are SGHVS and FQNEAQ. This CDR3 has 13 amino acids. The CDR3 protein is CASSLQGTQPQHF. CDR3 bases: TGTGCCAGCAGCTTACAGGGGACTCAGCCCCAGCATTTT.

This clone has more than one count but fewer than ten. Within the sample, other DNA sequences also encode this same CDR3. J is TRBJ2-7 and V is TRBV11-3, with 10 bases identical to TRBD2. V shed 4 bases, J shed 6 bases, and the junction held 6 bases outside the gene matches. The CDR3 is 14 amino acids. Germline V lookup: CDR1 SGHNT, CDR2 YENEEA. The DNA of the CDR3 is TGTGCCAGCAGCTCAGCGGGAGGGCCTGGCGAGCAGTACTTC. Translation: CASSSAGGPGEQYF.

The gene calls are TRBV5-4 and TRBJ2-2; 9 bases are shared with TRBD1. This CDR3 contains 15 residues. After removal of 4 bases from V and 5 bases from J, the junction contained 6 bases not matched to a gene. Per germline, CDR1 SGHNT and CDR2 YYREEE (reference sequence). Written as DNA, the CDR3 is TGTGCCAGCAGCACCGGGACAGGGCAAACCGGGGAGCTGTTTTTT. It is translated as CASSTGTGQTGELFF.

The chain carries TRBV13 and TRBJ1-1, with TRBD1 identical over 9 bases. V was pared by 5 bases and J by 4 bases, with 11 bases of the junction left unmatched. The CDR3 has 16 residues. Germline assignment: CDR1 PRHDT and CDR2 FYEKMQ (reference sequence). CDR3 amino acids: CASSQGQGPFTTEAFF. The CDR3 DNA reads TGTGCCAGCAGCCAAGGACAGGGGCCGTTTACCACTGAAGCTTTCTTT.

The chain recombines TRBV18 with TRBJ1-3; 7 nucleotides line up with TRBD1. CDR1 and CDR2 from the germline V gene are KGHSH and LQKENI. This CDR3 contains 14 residues. V lost 2 bases to trimming and J lost 8 bases; unmatched junction nucleotides: 6. The CDR3 bases are TGTGCCAGCTCACCATACCGGCAGGGGGACACCATATATTTT. As protein: CASSPYRQGDTIYF.

In DNA, the CDR3 is TGTGCCAGCAGCCCGTCACAGGGGTTGAACACTGAAGCTTTCTTT. This codes for CASSPSQGLNTEAFF. The genes are TRBV7-9 and TRBJ1-1; 7 bases match TRBD1. Losses at the gene ends were 5 bases for V and 0 bases for J; bases not matched to a gene: 6. Looked up from germline, CDR1 is SEHNR and CDR2 is FQNEAQ (reference sequence). This CDR3 comprises 15 residues. The whole variable domain, filled in from reference TRBV7-9 and TRBJ1-1, reads DTGVSQNPRHKITKRGQNVTFRCDPISEHNRLYWYRQTLGQGPEFLTYFQNEAQLEKSRLLSDRFSAERPKGSFSTLEIQRTEQGDSAMYLCASSPSQGLNTEAFFGQGTRLTVV.

V usage is TRBV5-6 and J usage is TRBJ1-1, with 7 bases fitting TRBD1. V lost 5 bases to trimming and J lost 7 bases; unmatched junction nucleotides: 11. This CDR3 is built from 14 residues. Looked up from germline, CDR1 is SGHDT and CDR2 is YYEEEE. The CDR3 loop reads CASSLLLQGLEAFF. The CDR3 DNA sequence: TGTGCCAGCAGTTTGCTTCTACAGGGGCTTGAAGCTTTCTTT.

The chain carries TRBV6-5 and TRBJ1-2, with D unclear. This CDR3 contains 14 residues. Trimming took 2 bases from V and 8 from J, leaving 15 bases between them. From germline, CDR1 is MNHEY and CDR2 SVGAGI. The CDR3, as DNA: TGTGCCAGCAGTTACCTTCGGACCTCTTTCGGCTACACCTTC. Translated: CASSYLRTSFGYTF.

The chain joins TRBV6-1 to TRBJ1-1; D unclear. Germline V gene lookup returns CDR1 MNHNS and CDR2 SASEGT. This CDR3 region has 15 residues. Between the trimmed V and J ends, which lost 0 bases and 3 bases, there was a span of 11 bases. CDR3 sequence: CASSEARSQYTEAFF. DNA for the CDR3: TGTGCCAGCAGTGAAGCCCGCAGCCAATACACTGAAGCTTTCTTT.